The 13 T cell receptor beta chains in this list originate from one sample, sequenced in a study of vaccination effects on CD4 cells after COVID-19 (dated by TCRdb to between 2021 and 2022). After roughly 11 days of culture, CD4+ T cells were isolated with the EasySep CD4+ T cell isolation kit. Each participant got two doses of an mRNA SARS-CoV-2 vaccine, either BNT162b2 or mRNA-1273. These TCRs are of unknown antigen specificity. The library was produced with the immunoSEQ multiplex PCR assay. As stored in TCRdb, this immuneACCESS dataset retains in-frame rearrangements with V and J assigned. A fraction of the clones does not appear; measured against another copy, unresolved V genes explain less than half of the discrepancy, and the remainder lacks a known reason. The sample records tens of thousands of clones, around 70% of which are singletons. Of the sample, 14% to 15% falls within the top ten clones.

The sequences come from CD4+ T cells from PBMCs cultured without peptide, collected after COVID-19 vaccination. All receptors derive from a human donor who received a COVID-19 vaccine.

The V gene is TRBV6-1, the J gene TRBJ1-6; D call uncertain. The germline CDR1 and CDR2 sequences are MNHNS and SASEGT. The V end lost 0 bases, the J end lost 11 bases, and 14 bases lay between the germline ends. This CDR3 has 15 amino acids. The CDR3 spells CASSEAFFPRTPLHF. In DNA form, the CDR3 reads TGTGCCAGCAGTGAAGCGTTTTTCCCTCGTACACCCCTCCACTTT.

The V and J genes are TRBV5-4 and TRBJ2-1; 7 bases line up with TRBD1. Trimming cost V 1 base and J 4 bases; bases outside gene matches: 11. The CDR3 has 17 residues. Germline lookup yields CDR1 SGHNT and CDR2 YYREEE (reference sequence). The chain's CDR3 is CASSLSLTGQNYNEQFF. The CDR3 DNA reads TGTGCCAGCAGCTTGAGCCTCACGGGACAGAATTACAATGAGCAGTTCTTC.

V is TRBV2 and J is TRBJ1-5; 7 bases line up with TRBD1. Per germline, CDR1 SNHLY and CDR2 FYNNEI. Trimming cost V 4 bases and J 1 base; bases outside gene matches: 1. The CDR3 covers 14 residues. The CDR3 reads CASSGQGSNQPQHF. The CDR3 DNA sequence: TGTGCCAGCAGTGGACAGGGAAGCAATCAGCCCCAGCATTTT.

The J gene is TRBJ1-2, the V gene TRBV19, with D maybe TRBD1 (6 bases). The CDR3 extends over 15 amino acids. Germline V gene lookup returns CDR1 LNHDA and CDR2 SQIVND (reference sequence). Between the trimmed V and J ends, which lost 6 bases and 2 bases, there was a span of 16 bases. In DNA form, the CDR3 reads TGTGCCAGTAGACAGGCCCCGGGACACAACTATGGCTACACCTTC. Its protein is CASRQAPGHNYGYTF.

The rearrangement uses TRBV7-6 and TRBJ2-7; tentatively, D is TRBD2 (6 bases). The germline gives CDR1 SGHVS, CDR2 FNYEAQ. The CDR3 spans 15 residues. Trimming stripped 1 base from V and 1 base from J, with 11 bases between. CDR3 coding DNA: TGTGCCAGCAGCTTAGGCGGGATTGGTTCCTACGAGCAGTACTTC. Its protein is CASSLGGIGSYEQYF. Based on the CDR3 plus reference TRBV7-6 and TRBJ2-7, the full variable domain is GAGVSQSPRYKVTKRGQDVALRCDPISGHVSLYWYRQALGQGPEFLTYFNYEAQQDKSGLPNDRFSAERPEGSISTLTIQRTEQRDSAMYRCASSLGGIGSYEQYFGPGTRLTVT.

The chain couples TRBV4-1 to TRBJ2-5, with 8 nucleotides matching TRBD2. CDR3 size: 16 residues. The junction had 4 bases not matched to a gene; V was cut back by 0 bases and J by 1 base. CDR1 is MGHRA and CDR2 is YSYEKL in the germline V gene. The CDR3 is CASSQDWSGGQETQYF. CDR3 nucleotides: TGCGCCAGCAGCCAAGATTGGAGCGGGGGCCAAGAGACCCAGTACTTC.

DNA for the CDR3: TGTGCCAGCAGCTTCCGGACCTCCTCCTACAATGAGCAGTTCTTC. Its translation is CASSFRTSSYNEQFF. V gene TRBV7-9 combines with J gene TRBJ2-1; D not certain. This CDR3 spans 15 amino acids. Trimming shortened V by 3 bases and J by 0 bases, and 9 bases separated the two germline ends. Germline V gives CDR1 SEHNR, CDR2 FQNEAQ (reference sequence).

The chain is built from TRBV6-5 and TRBJ1-1; D possibly corresponds to TRBD1 (6 bases). Trimming removed 0 bases from V and 5 bases from J, with 10 bases in between. The germline V gene encodes CDR1 MNHEY and CDR2 SVGAGI. The CDR3 is 14 residues long. The CDR3 spells CASSYSKGETEAFF. For the CDR3, the DNA is TGTGCCAGCAGTTACTCGAAGGGGGAGACTGAAGCTTTCTTT.

V is TRBV21-1 and J is TRBJ1-2; TRBD1 was called by the table and not checked on the DNA. TRBV21-1 is an annotated pseudogene. This CDR3 spans 14 amino acids. The CDR3 loop reads CASSKDRDDYGYTF. The CDR3 bases are TGTGCCAGCAGCAAAGACAGGGACGACTATGGCTACACCTTC.

This chain links TRBV3-1 (or the pseudogene TRBV3-2) with TRBJ1-3, with D possibly TRBD1 on 5 matching bases. V was shortened by 1 base and J by 4 bases, with 14 bases between the two germline ends. Germline V gene sequence: CDR1 LGHDT, CDR2 YNNKEL (reference sequence). The CDR3 has 16 residues. The CDR3 nucleotides read TGTGCCAGCAGCCAAGTAAGCGGGGCGCCGGGAAACACCATATATTTT. This codes for CASSQVSGAPGNTIYF.

The chain employs TRBV5-1 and TRBJ2-2, with 8 positions matching TRBD1. Germline CDR1 and CDR2: SGHRS and YFSETQ. J was trimmed by 0 bases and V by 3 bases; bases with no gene match: 4. This CDR3 has 16 amino acids. Written as DNA, the CDR3 is TGCGCCAGCAGCTACCGGACAGGGACGAACACCGGGGAGCTGTTTTTT. Translation gives CASSYRTGTNTGELFF.

V is TRBV28 and J is TRBJ1-2; unclear D gene. The CDR3 extends over 13 amino acids. V dropped 2 bases and J dropped 4 bases, with 8 bases sitting between them. Germline CDR1 reads MDHEN; CDR2 reads SYDVKM. CDR3 protein: CASSLAVLYGYTF. DNA for the CDR3: TGTGCCAGCAGTTTAGCCGTTCTCTATGGCTACACCTTC.

The gene calls are TRBV4-2 and TRBJ2-1, with D perhaps TRBD2 (7 bases). The V gene's germline CDR1 is LGHNA and CDR2 YNFKEQ. The V gene lost 0 bases and the J gene lost 12 bases, with 21 bases spanning the gap. The CDR3 is 16 amino acids. The CDR3 DNA sequence: TGTGCCAGCAGCCAAGATGGCGCGGGGGCCTATCAGTGGCAGTTCTTC. It codes for CASSQDGAGAYQWQFF.